This entry is about one TCR beta chain. What it binds is unknown. Clones were read by immunoSEQ multiplex PCR, and TCRdb kept only the in-frame ones, dropping some. The repertoire has 130,000 or so clones, more than 80% of them found once; the top ten carry approximately 1.7%. This sample is part of a study of T cells in localized non-small cell lung cancer. Overall study results and limits: Heterogeneity remains possible, as sequencing covered one tumor region only. Adjacent uninvolved lung tissue had the highest T cell clonality, exceeding tumor. In the blood, greater T cell density corresponded to longer overall survival.

This CDR3 has 15 residues. V lost 2 bases to trimming and J lost 3 bases, with 13 bases between them. The germline CDR1 and CDR2 sequences are LGHNA and YNFKEQ. The chain employs TRBV4-2 and TRBJ1-2; TRBD1 might be the D (6 bases). The source was peripheral blood, collected before any cancer treatment. The clonotype comes from a female donor of 60 years or more with stage I lung adenocarcinoma. Here the CDR3 DNA reads TGTGCCAGCAGCCAAATATGGACAGACGACTATGGCTACACCTTC. It yields the protein CASSQIWTDDYGYTF.